Listed here are 9 T cell receptor beta chains from one sample, sequenced in a study of cytomegalovirus exposure and HLA in healthy donors. The method was immunoSEQ multiplex PCR; TCRdb's version includes in-frame clones alone and lacks a portion of them. The table shows about 330,000 clones, with around 87% occurring only once. The sample taken for sequencing was PBMCs. The source of these receptors is a woman aged 30 to 39 in good health and CMV-seropositive.

The J gene is TRBJ1-2, the V gene TRBV2, with D tentatively TRBD1 (6 bases). V lost 7 bases and J lost 4, with 7 bases in between. The CDR3 contains 11 residues. Germline lookup yields CDR1 SNHLY and CDR2 FYNNEI. The CDR3, as DNA: TGTGCCAGCACGGACAGCTATGGCTACACCTTC. This sequence encodes CASTDSYGYTF. Full variable domain (rest looked up from reference TRBV2 and TRBJ1-2): EPEVTQTPSHQVTQMGQEVILRCVPISNHLYFYWYRQILGQKVEFLVSFYNNEISEKSEIFDDQFSVERPDGSNFTLKIRSTKLEDSAMYFCASTDSYGYTFGSGTRLTVV.

This chain joins TRBV7-9 and TRBJ2-5, with TRBD2 matching over 8 bases. Germline loops: CDR1 SEHNR, CDR2 FQNEAQ (reference sequence). V was pared by 3 bases and J by 1 base, with 10 bases of the junction left unmatched. This CDR3 is 17 amino acids long. CDR3 DNA: TGTGCCAGCAGCTTCGGGCTTAGCGGGATCACCCAAGAGACCCAGTACTTC. It yields the protein CASSFGLSGITQETQYF.

This clone has just one count. J is TRBJ2-7 and V is TRBV7-2; no clear D gene. The CDR3 has 13 amino acids. V was trimmed by 1 base and J by 1 base, leaving 5 bases between them. CDR1 SGHTA and CDR2 FQGNSA come from the germline V gene. Here the CDR3 reads CASSLDSSYEQYF. For the CDR3, the DNA is TGTGCCAGCAGCTTAGATAGTTCCTACGAGCAGTACTTC.

CDR3: CASSQLMDEQFF. CDR3 coding DNA: TGTGCCAGCAGCCAACTCATGGATGAGCAGTTCTTC. The chain uses TRBV6-5 and TRBJ2-1; D is undetermined. V shed 6 bases and J shed 8 bases, with 11 bases lying between them. This CDR3 has 12 amino acids. Per germline, CDR1 MNHEY and CDR2 SVGAGI.

The V gene is TRBV28, the J gene TRBJ1-4; D might be TRBD1 (5 bases). CDR1 is MDHEN, CDR2 SYDVKM, per germline. V was shortened by 8 bases and J by 12 bases, with 22 bases between the two germline ends. This CDR3 comprises 14 residues. CDR3 residues: CASGGWADPRELFF. The CDR3 DNA follows: TGTGCCAGCGGGGGGTGGGCAGACCCTCGGGAACTGTTTTTT.

The V gene is TRBV27, the J gene TRBJ2-5; 12 nucleotides align to TRBD2. The V segment lost 5 bases and the J segment 5 bases; nucleotides outside the gene matches: 9. CDR1 is MNHEY, CDR2 SMNVEV, per germline (reference sequence). CDR3 size: 16 residues. CDR3 nucleotide sequence: TGTGCCAGCAGTCCGAAACTAGCGGGAGGATCTGAGACCCAGTACTTC. Translation gives CASSPKLAGGSETQYF.

This clone showed up many times. The chain carries TRBV6-4 and TRBJ2-1; D is perhaps TRBD2 (6 bases). CDR3 length: 15 residues. Germline values: CDR1 MRHNA, CDR2 SNTAGT. Trimming removed 0 bases from V and 6 bases from J, with 12 bases in between. CDR3 loop: CASSDSERGGNEQFF. CDR3 DNA sequence: TGTGCCAGCAGTGACTCGGAAAGGGGAGGCAATGAGCAGTTCTTC.

This clone was detected a few times. The chain combines TRBV30 with TRBJ2-7; TRBD1 is a possible D gene (6 bases). This CDR3 region has 12 residues. Germline V gene sequence: CDR1 GTSNPN, CDR2 SVGIG (reference sequence). With 6 bases removed from V and 2 bases from J, the gap between germline ends came to 11 bases. The CDR3 spells CACQDSTYEQYF. The CDR3 DNA reads as TGTGCCTGTCAGGACAGCACCTACGAGCAGTACTTC.

The chain recombines TRBV6-6 with TRBJ2-2; D might be TRBD1 (5 bases). V was trimmed by 7 bases and J by 0 bases, leaving 15 bases between them. Germline-derived CDR1 and CDR2 are MNHNY and SVGAGI (reference sequence). This CDR3 is built from 16 residues. CDR3 sequence: CASILTGPANTGELFF. The CDR3 DNA sequence: TGTGCCAGCATTCTAACAGGACCCGCGAACACCGGGGAGCTGTTTTTT.